These 5 T cell receptor beta chains came from one sample sequenced in a study of spatial heterogeneity in lung cancer. TCRdb passed the 5' RACE reads through MiXCR, listing each CDR3 protein once. The table shows roughly 24,000 distinct CDR3 sequences, with 9.7% occurring only once. Sample time point: blood at routine non-recurrence follow-up after resection. The input for sequencing was PBMCs, taken at follow-up. These receptors were obtained from a male donor with early-stage non-small cell lung cancer.

In its sample, this clonotype was seen many times. J is TRBJ2-3 and V is TRBV27; D possibly uses TRBD1 or TRBD2 (6 bases each). With 5 bases removed from V and 1 base from J, the gap between germline ends came to 10 bases. CDR3 length: 14 amino acids. In germline, CDR1 is MNHEY, CDR2 SMNVEV (reference sequence). CDR3 sequence (DNA): TGTGCCAGCAGTCCCGGGGGCGGCACAGATACGCAGTATTTT. It codes for CASSPGGGTDTQYF.

In nucleotides, the CDR3 is TGTGCCATCAAGGGTAGCTCCTACGAGCAGTACTTC. This gives the protein CAIKGSSYEQYF. The V gene is TRBV10-3, the J gene TRBJ2-7, with unresolved D. The CDR3 consists of 12 residues. With 7 bases removed from V and 0 bases from J, the gap between germline ends came to 7 bases. CDR1 is ENHRY, CDR2 SYGVKD, per germline.

By share, this clonotype counts as medium-sized. V gene TRBV28 combines with J gene TRBJ2-3, with 11 bases identical to TRBD2. After removal of 5 bases from V and 6 bases from J, the junction contained 4 bases not matched to a gene. Germline-derived CDR1 and CDR2 are MDHEN and SYDVKM. The CDR3 has 14 amino acids. The CDR3, as DNA: TGTGCCAGCAGTCGTCGGACTAGCGGGGATACGCAGTATTTT. Protein product: CASSRRTSGDTQYF. The full variable domain, rest sourced from reference TRBV28 and TRBJ2-3, is DVKVTQSSRYLVKRTGEKVFLECVQDMDHENMFWYRQDPGLGLRLIYFSYDVKMKEKGDIPEGYSVSREKKERFSLILESASTNQTSMYLCASSRRTSGDTQYFGPGTRLTVL.

Ten or more counts support this clonotype. This sequence joins TRBV10-3 and TRBJ2-7; D not certain. The ends were cut back, 2 bases at V and 2 bases at J, with 13 bases in the middle. In germline, CDR1 is ENHRY, CDR2 SYGVKD. The CDR3 loop spans 15 amino acids. The CDR3 loop is CAISEALTVAYEQYF. The CDR3 DNA is TGTGCCATCAGTGAGGCGCTCACGGTCGCCTACGAGCAGTACTTC.

The table lists this clonotype with many counts. V and J are TRBV10-3 and TRBJ2-3, with D hard to call. Per the germline V gene, CDR1 is ENHRY and CDR2 is SYGVKD. Trimming removed 7 bases at V and 4 bases at J, with 9 bases between. The CDR3 runs 12 residues. The CDR3 DNA follows: TGTGCCATCATTCGTGTGCCAGATACGCAGTATTTT. This codes for CAIIRVPDTQYF.